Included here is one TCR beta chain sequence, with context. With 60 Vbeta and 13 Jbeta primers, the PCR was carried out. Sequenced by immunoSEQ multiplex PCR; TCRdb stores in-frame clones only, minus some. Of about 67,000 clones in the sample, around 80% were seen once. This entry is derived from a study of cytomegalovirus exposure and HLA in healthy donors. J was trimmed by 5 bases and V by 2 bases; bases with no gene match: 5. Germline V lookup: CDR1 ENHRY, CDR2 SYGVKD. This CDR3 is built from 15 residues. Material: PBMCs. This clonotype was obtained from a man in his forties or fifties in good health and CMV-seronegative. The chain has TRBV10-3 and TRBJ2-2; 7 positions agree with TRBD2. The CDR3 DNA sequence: TGTGCCATCAGTGAGAGGGGAGGGCGGACCGGGGAGCTGTTTTTT. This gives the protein CAISERGGRTGELFF.